This record concerns one T cell receptor (beta chain) sequence. V was clipped by 3 bases and J by 4 bases; unmatched bases: 5. This CDR3 comprises 15 residues. In germline, CDR1 is LGHNA, CDR2 YSLEER. These data are taken from a study of early T cells in non-severe SARS-CoV-2 infection. TCRdb processed the 5' RACE reads anew with MiXCR; each CDR3 protein has one entry. The table records some 56,000 distinct CDR3 sequences, about 10% of them present only once. This receptor was taken from an adult who was a healthcare worker with PCR-confirmed SARS-CoV-2 infection or an uninfected control (not recorded which). Source material: whole blood. The chain carries TRBV4-3 and TRBJ2-7, with 11 bases fitting TRBD2. CDR3 sequence: CASSHWTSGSYEQYF. The DNA for the CDR3 is TGCGCCAGCAGCCATTGGACTAGCGGGTCTTACGAGCAGTACTTC.